One T cell receptor (beta chain) is described in this entry. The CDR3 is 20 residues long. V shed 6 bases and J 5 bases; nucleotides not matched to a gene: 20. Looked up from germline, CDR1 is KGHDR and CDR2 is SFDVKD. The record originates from a study of blood T cell repertoires in COVID-19. In the study overall: Sources were T cells, B-cell-depleted T cells, or PBMCs; the material itself was cDNA or gDNA.

Original processing notes: Estimated nucleated cell counts came from reference gene primer amplification. Produced via immunoSEQ multiplex PCR; TCRdb's table is partial and in-frame only. Clone size and V and J calls were adopted from that table, with D and trimming inferred from the DNA. Here the sample spans some 94,000 clones, about 71% being singletons. This rearrangement joins TRBV24-1 to TRBJ2-5; 13 nucleotides match TRBD2. The sequence derives from a woman between 55 and 75 years old in a cohort sampled during active or convalescent COVID-19. The specimen was peripheral blood. The CDR3 nucleotides read TGTGCCACCAGTCTAGGTTCGGGGACTAGCGGGAAAACCCCTACCGAGACCCAGTACTTC. It yields the protein CATSLGSGTSGKTPTETQYF.